Below, 11 T cell receptor beta chains from the same sample are listed, as sequenced in a study of T cell changes during pregnancy in multiple sclerosis. TCRdb's table, derived via immunoSEQ multiplex PCR, lists solely in-frame clones and lacks some. Among fewer than 90,000 clones listed, around 94% were seen once. Sequenced here: peripheral blood, sampled in the third trimester of pregnancy. The receptors derive from a female donor with multiple sclerosis, enrolled in a pregnancy study.

The V gene is TRBV28, the J gene TRBJ2-7, with D perhaps matching TRBD1 (5 bases). The CDR3 sequence is 16 residues long. The ends were cut back, 1 base at V and 2 bases at J, with 15 bases in the middle. Germline lookup yields CDR1 MDHEN and CDR2 SYDVKM. CDR3 amino acids: CASSLLRRQGTYEQYF. The CDR3 DNA follows: TGTGCCAGCAGTTTATTGAGACGGCAGGGAACCTACGAGCAGTACTTC.

The J gene is TRBJ1-3, the V gene TRBV4-1; D gene ambiguous. The CDR3 loop spans 16 amino acids. Deletions cut 0 bases from V and 0 bases from J, with 9 bases between. Germline-derived CDR1 and CDR2 are MGHRA and YSYEKL. The CDR3 DNA is TGCGCCAGCAGCCAAGATACGAGTCTCTCTGGAAACACCATATATTTT. Residues: CASSQDTSLSGNTIYF.

The chain joins TRBV28 to TRBJ1-2; 8 bases agree with TRBD1. The CDR3 has 14 residues. Germline V lookup: CDR1 MDHEN, CDR2 SYDVKM. V lost 6 bases to trimming and J lost 7 bases; unmatched junction nucleotides: 10. The CDR3 is CASRVPGQESGYTF. As DNA, the CDR3 is TGTGCCAGCAGGGTCCCGGGACAGGAGTCTGGCTACACCTTC.

This rearrangement joins TRBV11-3 to TRBJ2-3, with 8 bases identical to TRBD2. The CDR3 length is 14 residues. Germline-derived CDR1 and CDR2 are SGHNT and YENEEA. J gave up 9 bases and V 0 bases, and 5 bases lay outside the gene matches. The CDR3 sequence is CASSLDRGGRTQYF. The CDR3 bases are TGTGCCAGCAGCTTAGATCGGGGGGGACGAACGCAGTATTTT.

The V and J genes are TRBV30 and TRBJ1-5; D unclear. This CDR3 has 13 amino acids. Germline CDR1 GTSNPN, CDR2 SVGIG (reference sequence). V lost 2 bases and J lost 7, with 12 bases in between. In DNA form, the CDR3 reads TGTGCCTGGAGTTCGGGAACGAGGCAGCCCCAGCATTTT. This encodes CAWSSGTRQPQHF.

The chain combines TRBV5-6 with TRBJ1-5; 7 bases are shared with TRBD1. The V segment lost 2 bases and the J segment 4 bases; nucleotides outside the gene matches: 3. Germline lookup yields CDR1 SGHDT and CDR2 YYEEEE. CDR3 length: 14 residues. The DNA for the CDR3 is TGTGCCAGCAGCTTCGGGACAGATAATCAGCCCCAGCATTTT. Translating it yields CASSFGTDNQPQHF.

V and J are TRBV5-1 and TRBJ2-7, with TRBD2 identical over 7 bases. V lost 2 bases and J lost 1; bases outside the gene matches: 3. Germline CDR1 SGHRS, CDR2 YFSETQ. CDR3 size: 14 residues. The CDR3 DNA is TGCGCCAGCAGCTTTGAAGCGGGATCCTACGAGCAGTACTTC. This sequence encodes CASSFEAGSYEQYF.

The CDR3 DNA is TGTGCCAGCAGCGCCACAGGGGTCGGGGCCAACGTCCTGACTTTC. Protein sequence: CASSATGVGANVLTF. This chain joins TRBV9 and TRBJ2-6; TRBD1 matches at 7 bases. CDR3 length equals 15 residues. The junction had 4 bases not matched to a gene; V was cut back by 3 bases and J by 4 bases. Per the germline V gene, CDR1 is SGDLS and CDR2 is YYNGEE.

CDR3 nucleotide sequence: TGTGCCAGCACCGAAAAAGCGGGAGCCTACGAGCAGTACTTC. It specifies CASTEKAGAYEQYF. V and J are TRBV6-6 and TRBJ2-7, with 8 bases matching TRBD2. This CDR3 is built from 14 residues. Per the germline V gene, CDR1 is MNHNY and CDR2 is SVGAGI (reference sequence). The ends lost 7 bases at V and 2 bases at J; junction bases unmatched: 7.

The chain employs TRBV5-5 and TRBJ2-5; the D is unclear. Per the germline V gene, CDR1 is SGHKS and CDR2 is YYEKEE (reference sequence). Trimming left V 2 bases short and J 5 bases short, with 10 bases between. The CDR3 runs to 13 residues. The CDR3 sequence: CASSLEEYETQYF. The CDR3 DNA reads as TGTGCCAGCAGCTTAGAGGAATACGAGACCCAGTACTTC.

The J gene is TRBJ2-5, the V gene TRBV27; 7 bases align to TRBD2. The trim removed 6 bases at V and 5 bases at J, leaving 9 bases unmatched. Germline V gene sequence: CDR1 MNHEY, CDR2 SMNVEV (reference sequence). CDR3 length: 14 amino acids. DNA of the CDR3: TGTGCCAGCAGCCTATTAGGGGAGGGGGAGACCCAGTACTTC. Translation: CASSLLGEGETQYF.